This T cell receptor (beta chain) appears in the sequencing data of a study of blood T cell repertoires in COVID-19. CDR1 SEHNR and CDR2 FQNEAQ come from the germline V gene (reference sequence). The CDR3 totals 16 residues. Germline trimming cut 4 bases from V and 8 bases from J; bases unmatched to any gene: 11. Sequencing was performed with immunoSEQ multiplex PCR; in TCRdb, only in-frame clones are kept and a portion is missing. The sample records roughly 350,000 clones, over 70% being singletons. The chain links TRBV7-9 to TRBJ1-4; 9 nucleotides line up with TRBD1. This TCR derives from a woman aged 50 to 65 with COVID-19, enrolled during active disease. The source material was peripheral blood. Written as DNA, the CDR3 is TGTGCCAGCAGCTGGGTTTCCGGGACAGGGAACGAAAAACTGTTTTTT. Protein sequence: CASSWVSGTGNEKLFF.